The 7 T cell receptor beta chains reported below all come from one sample, sequenced in a study of T-cell reconstitution after alpha-beta-depleted transplantation in children. For TCRbeta, the library was prepared with unique molecular identifiers. TCRdb reanalysed the PCR reads using MiXCR and keeps one entry per CDR3 protein. The table lists 750,000 to 950,000 distinct CDR3 sequences, roughly 15% of them singletons, with under 6% in the top ten. The sequencing used PBMCs, mostly from graft donor cells, collected 360 days after TCRalphabeta/CD19-depleted stem cell transplant. The receptors shown here come from a male patient younger than 18 who had a stem cell transplant for acute lymphoblastic leukemia, so the T cells may come from the graft donor.

The chain carries TRBV4-2 and TRBJ1-1; D is perhaps TRBD1 (5 bases). The germline CDR1 and CDR2 sequences are LGHNA and YNFKEQ. The germline V and J ends were trimmed by 0 bases and 4 bases, with 12 bases remaining between them. The CDR3 loop spans 15 amino acids. The chain's CDR3 is CASSQDGPRGTEAFF. The CDR3, as DNA: TGTGCCAGCAGCCAAGATGGCCCTAGGGGCACTGAAGCTTTCTTT.

This chain uses TRBV15 with TRBJ1-4; perhaps TRBD1 as D (6 bases). V was trimmed by 0 bases and J by 4 bases, leaving 12 bases between them. CDR1 and CDR2 (germline): LNHNV, YYDKDF (reference sequence). The CDR3 extends over 16 amino acids. The DNA for the CDR3 is TGTGCCACCAGCAGAGATCCAGGGGCGAGTAATGAAAAACTGTTTTTT. Translation gives CATSRDPGASNEKLFF. The whole variable domain, remainder taken from reference TRBV15 and TRBJ1-4, is DAMVIQNPRYQVTQFGKPVTLSCSQTLNHNVMYWYQQKSSQAPKLLFHYYDKDFNNEADTPDNFQSRRPNTSFCFLDIRSPGLGDTAMYLCATSRDPGASNEKLFFGSGTQLSVL.

This clonotype has at least ten counts. The chain uses TRBV4-2 and TRBJ2-1; D not certain. Germline V CDR1 and CDR2: LGHNA, YNFKEQ. The length of the CDR3 is 15 residues. V lost 4 bases and J lost 0, with 10 bases in between. The CDR3 DNA follows: TGTGCCAGCAGCCTTGCGTGGAGCTCCTACAATGAGCAGTTCTTC. It is translated as CASSLAWSSYNEQFF.

This clonotype appeared a few times. This chain links TRBV24-1 with TRBJ2-2; TRBD1 might be the D (6 bases). There are 15 residues in the CDR3. Between the trimmed V and J ends, which lost 5 bases and 5 bases, there was a span of 14 bases. The V gene's germline CDR1 is KGHDR and CDR2 SFDVKD. CDR3 loop: CATSAGHPKTGELFF. CDR3 DNA sequence: TGTGCCACCAGTGCGGGACATCCCAAAACCGGGGAGCTGTTTTTT.

V usage is TRBV4-1 and J usage is TRBJ2-1, with 7 bases lining up with TRBD1. CDR3 length: 16 amino acids. Looked up from germline, CDR1 is MGHRA and CDR2 is YSYEKL. The J segment lost 5 bases and the V segment lost 2 bases, leaving 9 bases of the junction unmatched. The CDR3 coding sequence is TGCGCCAGCAGCCAACACCTGGGACAGAACCACAATGAGCAGTTCTTC. Translating gives CASSQHLGQNHNEQFF.

The chain uses TRBV11-2 and TRBJ2-4, with D perhaps TRBD2 (5 bases). Germline lookup yields CDR1 SGHAT and CDR2 FQNNGV. Trimming stripped 5 bases from V and 0 bases from J, with 11 bases between. The CDR3 length is 15 residues. The CDR3 DNA is TGTGCCAGCAGCACTAGGACCATAGCCAAAAACATTCAGTACTTC. This translates into CASSTRTIAKNIQYF.

The table lists this clonotype with many counts. The chain combines TRBV11-2 with TRBJ2-7; 9 bases match TRBD2. The J segment lost 0 bases and the V segment lost 2 bases, leaving 8 bases of the junction unmatched. The CDR3 is made up of 17 amino acids. Germline V gene sequence: CDR1 SGHAT, CDR2 FQNNGV. CDR3 bases: TGTGCCAGCAGCTTAAGGCCTAGCGGGGTGAGCTCCTACGAGCAGTACTTC. Protein: CASSLRPSGVSSYEQYF.